Included here is one T cell receptor (beta chain) sequence, with context. After re-calling the 5' RACE reads, TCRdb lists one entry per CDR3 protein, DNA absent. With a few hundred thousand distinct CDR3 sequences in the sample, the ten largest clones hold around 2.6%. This CDR3 comprises 16 residues. Germline V gene lookup returns CDR1 SGHTA and CDR2 FQGNSA. The sample belongs to a study of monozygotic twins with inflammatory bowel disease. The chain couples TRBV7-2 to TRBJ2-7; there is no DNA to check the TCRdb D call of TRBD1. Sequenced sample: blood. The source is a human donor with ulcerative colitis or Crohn's disease, or a healthy co-twin of an affected twin (not recorded which). CDR3 residues: CASSLVGGQLYYEQYF. The full variable domain, its missing parts supplied by reference TRBV7-2 and TRBJ2-7, is GAGVSQSPSNKVTEKGKDVELRCDPISGHTALYWYRQSLGQGLEFLIYFQGNSAPDKSGLPSDRFSAERTGGSVSTLTIQRTQQEDSAVYLCASSLVGGQLYYEQYFGPGTRLTVT.